Listed here are 32 T cell receptor beta chains from one sample, sequenced in a study of T cells after yellow fever vaccination. TCRdb reprocessed the 5' RACE reads via MiXCR and lists one record per CDR3 protein. The repertoire has a few hundred thousand distinct CDR3 sequences, around 8.6% of them found once; the top ten carry about 3%. The specimen comprised CD4+ T cells sorted from PBMCs, sampled 5 days after the yellow fever booster vaccination. The receptors here all came from a man younger than 35 who received the YFV17D yellow fever vaccine.

A few counts support this clonotype. The CDR3 here is CAISAVGSNEQFF. CDR3 DNA sequence: TGTGCCATCAGTGCGGTGGGTTCCAATGAGCAGTTCTTC. V and J are TRBV10-3 and TRBJ2-1; no reliable D call. From germline, CDR1 is ENHRY and CDR2 SYGVKD. The CDR3 spans 13 residues. Trimming pared 4 bases from V and 6 bases from J, leaving 10 bases between.

This rearrangement joins TRBV6-5 to TRBJ1-2; tentatively, D is TRBD1 (5 bases). Germline V lookup: CDR1 MNHEY, CDR2 SVGAGI. This CDR3 is built from 14 residues. Trimming took 6 bases from V and 4 from J, leaving 15 bases between them. This CDR3 reads CASSIRDAGYGYTF. In nucleotides, the CDR3 is TGTGCCAGCAGCATCCGGGACGCGGGCTATGGCTACACCTTC.

This clonotype was seen more than once but under ten times. The V gene is TRBV11-2, the J gene TRBJ1-2, with TRBD1 matching 7 bases. The trim removed 4 bases at V and 5 bases at J, leaving 4 bases unmatched. CDR1 and CDR2 from the germline V gene are SGHAT and FQNNGV. The CDR3 length is 13 residues. CDR3 bases: TGTGCCAGCAGCTGGGACAGATCTTATGGCTACACCTTC. Its protein is CASSWDRSYGYTF.

The V and J genes are TRBV5-1 and TRBJ1-1; D ambiguous. Germline-derived CDR1 and CDR2 are SGHRS and YFSETQ. CDR3 length equals 13 residues. Trimming took off 4 bases at V and 5 bases at J, with 12 bases between the two ends. The CDR3 coding sequence is TGCGCCAGCAGCCGGACGGAGGGAACTGAAGCTTTCTTT. Residues: CASSRTEGTEAFF.

V and J are TRBV7-2 and TRBJ1-6, with D uncertain. V was trimmed by 2 bases and J by 8 bases, leaving 10 bases between them. The CDR3 sequence is 14 residues long. Looked up from germline, CDR1 is SGHTA and CDR2 is FQGNSA. The CDR3 reads CASSLRYKDSPLHF. The CDR3 DNA follows: TGTGCCAGCAGCTTACGGTATAAGGATTCACCCCTCCACTTT.

This clonotype was found a few times. Germline is not matched at one junction end, which may reflect a read error. This chain connects TRBV20-1 to TRBJ2-3; D is possibly TRBD2 (6 bases). The length of the CDR3 is 12 residues. Germline V gives CDR1 DFQATT, CDR2 SNEGSKA (reference sequence). As DNA, the CDR3 is TGCAGTGCTAGAACACAGACCTACGGGACTCATTTT. Protein product: CSARTQTYGTHF.

This clonotype was observed a handful of times. This chain connects TRBV10-2 to TRBJ2-3; D gene unclear. CDR3 length equals 11 residues. Looked up from germline, CDR1 is WSHSY and CDR2 is SAAADI. V was trimmed by 7 bases and J by 5 bases, leaving 7 bases between them. CDR3 residues: CASKNQDTQYF. DNA for the CDR3: TGCGCCAGCAAAAACCAAGATACGCAGTATTTT.

There are a few counts of this clonotype. In DNA form, the CDR3 reads TGCAGTGCTAGGGACCTAGGTCGGCGGGAGACCCAGTACTTC. Its translation: CSARDLGRRETQYF. The V gene is TRBV20-1, the J gene TRBJ2-5; D not resolved. CDR3 length equals 14 residues. The germline V and J ends were trimmed by 3 bases and 5 bases, with 16 bases remaining between them. The germline CDR1 and CDR2 sequences are DFQATT and SNEGSKA (reference sequence).

The gene calls are TRBV11-2 and TRBJ2-1; 10 positions match TRBD1. V lost 4 bases and J lost 6; bases outside the gene matches: 6. The germline CDR1 and CDR2 sequences are SGHAT and FQNNGV. The CDR3 runs to 15 residues. CDR3 nucleotide sequence: TGTGCCAGCAGCTCAAGACAGGGGGCCGGCAATGAGCAGTTCTTC. Translated: CASSSRQGAGNEQFF.

In this sample, this clonotype turned up a few times. The J gene is TRBJ1-6, the V gene TRBV18; 7 nucleotides align to TRBD1. Germline lookup yields CDR1 KGHSH and CDR2 LQKENI. The CDR3 covers 15 residues. Trimming at V came to 6 bases and at J to 10 bases, leaving 12 bases not matched to a gene. The DNA of the CDR3 is TGTGCCAGCTCGCGGGACAGCCGTTGGGGATCACCCCTCCACTTT. It codes for CASSRDSRWGSPLHF.

This clonotype has a handful of counts. The chain uses TRBV3-1 and TRBJ1-2, with D unclear. The germline CDR1 and CDR2 sequences are LGHDT and YNNKEL (reference sequence). The CDR3 runs to 16 residues. Trimming took off 4 bases at V and 6 bases at J, with 21 bases between the two ends. CDR3 coding DNA: TGTGCCAGCAGCCTACACGCGATTGGACGGGAGAATGGCTACACCTTC. Protein: CASSLHAIGRENGYTF.

The rearrangement joins TRBV20-1 to TRBJ2-5; no firm D call. The CDR3 sequence is 15 residues long. Trimming took 0 bases from V and 0 from J, leaving 11 bases between them. The germline V gene has CDR1 DFQATT and CDR2 SNEGSKA (reference sequence). This CDR3 reads CSARDPRADQETQYF. The CDR3 nucleotides read TGCAGTGCTAGAGATCCCCGAGCTGACCAAGAGACCCAGTACTTC.

This clonotype has a handful of counts. The chain carries TRBV4-2 and TRBJ2-2; D is perhaps TRBD1 (5 bases). The germline V gene has CDR1 LGHNA and CDR2 YNFKEQ. V was pared by 0 bases and J by 7 bases, with 15 bases between. The CDR3 loop spans 16 amino acids. The CDR3 sequence is CASSQDMSGLGGELFF. The CDR3 DNA reads as TGTGCCAGCAGCCAAGATATGTCAGGGCTGGGCGGGGAGCTGTTTTTT.

The J gene is TRBJ2-7, the V gene TRBV20-1, with TRBD1 identical over 8 bases. The CDR3 consists of 12 residues. Germline CDR1 and CDR2: DFQATT and SNEGSKA (reference sequence). The V and J ends lost 6 bases and 7 bases, in that order; junction bases with no gene match: 8. The CDR3 sequence: CSADRGTGEQYV. CDR3 DNA: TGCAGTGCCGACAGGGGAACTGGAGAGCAGTACGTC.

This clonotype was seen ten or more times. The rearrangement uses TRBV5-4 and TRBJ2-1; 7 bases map to TRBD2. Per the germline V gene, CDR1 is SGHNT and CDR2 is YYREEE (reference sequence). CDR3 length: 15 amino acids. Losses at the gene ends were 4 bases for V and 7 bases for J; bases not matched to a gene: 11. The CDR3 DNA follows: TGTGCCAGCAGCGTCTCGACAGTGCGGGGGAATGAGCAGTTCTTC. The encoded protein is CASSVSTVRGNEQFF.

This clonotype was seen only a few times. The chain carries TRBV20-1 and TRBJ2-5; D possibly uses TRBD1 or TRBD2 (5 bases each). The germline gives CDR1 DFQATT, CDR2 SNEGSKA (reference sequence). Trimming took off 0 bases at V and 7 bases at J, with 15 bases between the two ends. The CDR3 contains 14 residues. CDR3 sequence: CSARDQAGSRTQYF. In DNA, the CDR3 is TGCAGTGCTAGAGATCAGGCAGGGAGCAGGACCCAGTACTTC.

The V gene is TRBV5-1, the J gene TRBJ2-3; TRBD2 aligns across 9 bases. Trimming removed 4 bases from V and 0 bases from J; junction bases left unmatched: 12. The CDR3 extends over 18 amino acids. The germline gives CDR1 SGHRS, CDR2 YFSETQ. DNA of the CDR3: TGCGCCAGCAGCCTTAGACCTTTCGCGGGGGGGAGCACAGATACGCAGTATTTT. This sequence encodes CASSLRPFAGGSTDTQYF. Drawing the rest from reference TRBV5-1 and TRBJ2-3, the complete variable domain is KAGVTQTPRYLIKTRGQQVTLSCSPISGHRSVSWYQQTPGQGLQFLFEYFSETQRNKGNFPGRFSGRQFSNSRSEMNVSTLELGDSALYLCASSLRPFAGGSTDTQYFGPGTRLTVL.

This clonotype was detected a few times. The CDR3: CASSLRGPQETQYF. CDR3 in DNA: TGTGCCAGCAGCTTACGGGGGCCACAAGAGACCCAGTACTTC. The chain is built from TRBV7-2 and TRBJ2-5, with D possibly being TRBD1 or TRBD2 (6 bases each). The CDR3 has 14 residues. Germline V gives CDR1 SGHTA, CDR2 FQGNSA. V lost 2 bases and J lost 2, with 9 bases in between.

This clonotype was seen many times. The rearrangement uses TRBV5-1 and TRBJ2-5; 8 bases agree with TRBD1. This CDR3 is 13 amino acids long. CDR1 and CDR2 from the germline V gene are SGHRS and YFSETQ. V shed 3 bases and J 3 bases; nucleotides not matched to a gene: 1. CDR3 amino acids: CASSWTGKETQYF. Here the CDR3 DNA reads TGCGCCAGCAGCTGGACAGGGAAAGAGACCCAGTACTTC. The whole variable domain, filled in from reference TRBV5-1 and TRBJ2-5, reads KAGVTQTPRYLIKTRGQQVTLSCSPISGHRSVSWYQQTPGQGLQFLFEYFSETQRNKGNFPGRFSGRQFSNSRSEMNVSTLELGDSALYLCASSWTGKETQYFGPGTRLLVL.

This clonotype was seen many times. The chain is built from TRBV7-4 and TRBJ2-7, with no clear D. Germline values: CDR1 SGHVT, CDR2 SQSDAQ. V was clipped by 5 bases and J by 3 bases, with 5 bases between them. This CDR3 contains 11 residues. DNA for the CDR3: TGTGCCAGCAGCCTTAACTACGAGCAGTACGTC. It is translated as CASSLNYEQYV.

The V and J genes are TRBV7-8 and TRBJ1-1; D remains unclear. This CDR3 has 13 residues. V lost 0 bases, J lost 3 bases, and 5 bases lay in between. Germline values: CDR1 SGHVS, CDR2 FQNEAQ. CDR3 sequence: CASSLAAYTEAFF. The CDR3 DNA reads TGTGCCAGCAGCTTAGCCGCATACACTGAAGCTTTCTTT.

The genes are TRBV4-2 and TRBJ2-5; 9 bases fit TRBD2. V dropped 1 base and J dropped 5; count of bases not matched to a gene: 8. Germline V gives CDR1 LGHNA, CDR2 YNFKEQ. This CDR3 has 16 amino acids. CDR3 in amino acids: CASSQGAGGLRETQYF. Here the CDR3 DNA reads TGTGCCAGCAGCCAAGGAGCGGGGGGCCTCCGCGAGACCCAGTACTTC.

This clonotype was seen ten or more times. The chain has TRBV20-1 and TRBJ1-5; D possibly corresponds to TRBD1 (5 bases). V was trimmed by 1 base and J by 7 bases, leaving 11 bases between them. Germline-derived CDR1 and CDR2 are DFQATT and SNEGSKA (reference sequence). The CDR3 runs 13 residues. Here the CDR3 DNA reads TGCAGTGCTAGAGTGGCAGGGCGGCAGCCCCAGCATTTT. This gives the protein CSARVAGRQPQHF.

V gene TRBV4-2 combines with J gene TRBJ1-5; D ambiguous. The CDR3 contains 17 residues. Germline loops: CDR1 LGHNA, CDR2 YNFKEQ. The V end was cut by 3 bases, the J end by 6 bases, with 21 bases between. The CDR3 sequence: CASSQGGLTSGAQPQHF. CDR3 coding DNA: TGTGCCAGCAGCCAGGGAGGACTTACCAGCGGAGCTCAGCCCCAGCATTTT.

This clonotype was detected ten times or more. The rearrangement links TRBV7-2 to TRBJ2-1, with D hard to call. The CDR3 runs 13 residues. The germline V gene encodes CDR1 SGHTA and CDR2 FQGNSA. Trimming removed 2 bases from V and 7 bases from J, with 9 bases in between. The CDR3 is CASSLKSRNEQFF. DNA for the CDR3: TGTGCCAGCAGCTTAAAAAGTAGAAATGAGCAGTTCTTC.

This clonotype came up many times. V usage is TRBV18 and J usage is TRBJ1-1; D remains ambiguous. The V and J ends lost 2 bases and 1 base respectively, with 5 bases between them. The CDR3 runs to 13 residues. The germline CDR1 and CDR2 sequences are KGHSH and LQKENI. CDR3 in DNA: TGTGCCAGCTCACCAGGCGAGAACACTGAAGCTTTCTTT. This translates into CASSPGENTEAFF.

This clonotype was seen ten or more times. The rearrangement uses TRBV18 and TRBJ1-1; TRBD1 might be the D (5 bases). Trimming pared 2 bases from V and 0 bases from J, leaving 16 bases between. Germline V gene data show CDR1 as KGHSH and CDR2 as LQKENI. This CDR3 is built from 17 residues. The CDR3 spells CASSPTGPGPMNTEAFF. The CDR3, as DNA: TGTGCCAGCTCACCAACGGGGCCAGGACCTATGAACACTGAAGCTTTCTTT.

This clonotype showed up just a few times. V is TRBV11-2 and J is TRBJ1-6; no definite D call. Trimming pared 3 bases from V and 7 bases from J, leaving 10 bases between. CDR1 is SGHAT, CDR2 FQNNGV, per germline. The CDR3 has 14 residues. The CDR3 loop is CASSLNSGNSPLHF. The CDR3 nucleotides read TGTGCCAGCAGCTTGAACTCGGGGAATTCACCCCTCCACTTT.

This clonotype was detected only a few times. V gene TRBV20-1 combines with J gene TRBJ2-2; 11 bases line up with TRBD2. Losses at the gene ends were 3 bases for V and 5 bases for J; bases not matched to a gene: 8. Looked up from germline, CDR1 is DFQATT and CDR2 is SNEGSKA (reference sequence). The CDR3 sequence is 16 residues long. For the CDR3, the DNA is TGCAGTGCTAGCACTAGCGGGGGTGGTTTAACCGGGGAGCTGTTTTTT. It yields the protein CSASTSGGGLTGELFF.

This clonotype appeared a few times. The V and J genes are TRBV6-2 or TRBV6-3 and TRBJ2-1, with 11 bases that match TRBD2. Trimming at V came to 7 bases and at J to 9 bases, leaving 17 bases not matched to a gene. The CDR3 is 17 amino acids. CDR1 and CDR2 (germline): MNHEY, SVGEGT. DNA for the CDR3: TGTGCCAGCACCAAGATGGACACTAGCGGGGGTAAGGGTGAGCAGTTCTTC. Its protein product is CASTKMDTSGGKGEQFF.

This clonotype was seen more than once but under ten times. The chain joins TRBV5-1 to TRBJ2-2, with a tentative D call TRBD2 (6 bases). The CDR3 is made up of 15 amino acids. Trimming shortened V by 4 bases and J by 7 bases, and 17 bases separated the two germline ends. Germline V gene lookup returns CDR1 SGHRS and CDR2 YFSETQ. CDR3 in DNA: TGCGCCAGCAGCGGCGGGACTCCGAGGGGCGGGGAGCTGTTTTTT. It encodes CASSGGTPRGGELFF.

This clonotype was detected only a few times. Mismatch with germline at one junction end may stem from a read error. The chain is built from TRBV5-1 and TRBJ1-1; TRBD1 is a possible D gene (5 bases). CDR3 size: 15 residues. The germline V gene encodes CDR1 SGHRS and CDR2 YFSETQ. For the CDR3, the DNA is TGCGCCAGCAGCCAGTCCATTACTTGGGGGACTGAAGCCTTCTTT. Translated: CASSQSITWGTEAFF. The complete variable domain, with remaining parts taken from reference TRBV5-1 and TRBJ1-1, reads KAGVTQTPRYLIKTRGQQVTLSCSPISGHRSVSWYQQTPGQGLQFLFEYFSETQRNKGNFPGRFSGRQFSNSRSEMNVSTLELGDSALYLCASSQSITWGTEAFFGQGTRLTVV.